The clone carrying this TCR beta chain was picked up a small number of times. Its specificity is not known. This sample stems from a study of CD4 T cells in relation to SARS-CoV-2 and coronaviruses. The overall study: PBMCs were cultured with antigen for roughly 11 days before TCR beta sequencing.

Before the COVID-19 pandemic, during about 2010-2018, CD4+ T cells were taken from unexposed donors. CD4+ T cells were isolated from the cells after roughly 11 days of culture. As cell numbers allowed, unexposed-donor CD4+ T cells faced SARS-CoV-2 S/N and four cold-coronavirus spikes. The V end lost 0 bases, the J end lost 0 bases, and 9 bases lay between the germline ends. Germline assignment: CDR1 MNHNS and CDR2 SASEGT. CDR3 size: 16 residues. Sequencing was performed with immunoSEQ multiplex PCR; in TCRdb, only in-frame clones are kept and a portion is missing. The repertoire has 16,000 or so clones, around 77% of them found once; the top ten carry around 9.1%.

The sequence was obtained from a human donor in good health. The material sequenced was CD4+ T cells from PBMCs, cultured in vitro. This chain uses TRBV6-1 with TRBJ1-3; TRBD1 might be the D (6 bases). The DNA for the CDR3 is TGTGCCAGCAGTGAAGCGGGACAAACCTCTGGAAACACCATATATTTT. Protein sequence: CASSEAGQTSGNTIYF.